This T cell receptor (beta chain) comes out of a study of CD8+ T cells in alopecia areata. V dropped 3 bases and J dropped 4; count of bases not matched to a gene: 6. Looked up from germline, CDR1 is SNHLY and CDR2 is FYNNEI. This CDR3 comprises 15 residues. The treatment was: oral pan-JAK inhibitor, 5-10 mg twice daily. Peripheral blood, together with lesional scalp punch biopsies, was collected from alopecia areata patients. Starting from PBMCs, sorting isolated CD4+ and CD8+ T cells. Sequencing relied on a cDNA template that was reverse transcribed from extracted RNA. Only in-frame clones appear in the TCRdb table, and some are missing; sequencing was by immunoSEQ multiplex PCR. The profile shows 150,000 to 200,000 clones, 60% of them singletons.

Sequencing used CD4+ T cells sorted from blood, obtained at week 24, from a patient treated with tofacitinib. The genes are TRBV2 and TRBJ2-4; 7 bases agree with TRBD1. The sequence derives from a human donor with alopecia areata. This CDR3 reads CASSEGQSTKNIQYF. The CDR3 nucleotides are TGTGCCAGCAGTGAGGGACAGAGTACTAAAAACATTCAGTACTTC.